This T cell receptor (beta chain) is from a study of cytomegalovirus exposure and HLA in healthy donors. Background on the study: A prior study identified approximately 120 million unique TCR beta sequences from about 180 million T cells.

A multiplex PCR was run with 60 Vbeta primers and 13 Jbeta primers. Sequencing used immunoSEQ multiplex PCR; TCRdb keeps in-frame clones, though not all of them. Altogether some 150,000 clones are present, roughly 82% being singletons, with the ten largest covering 3.4%. The germline gives CDR1 MNHEY, CDR2 SMNVEV (reference sequence). This CDR3 region has 13 residues. Trimming shortened V by 1 base and J by 4 bases, and 6 bases separated the two germline ends. Sequencing input: PBMCs. The sequence derives from a male donor in good health and CMV-seronegative. The V and J genes are TRBV27 and TRBJ2-3; unclear D gene. Here the CDR3 DNA reads TGTGCCAGCAGTTTATATGGCCCAGATACGCAGTATTTT. Translating gives CASSLYGPDTQYF.